Listed here are 26 T cell receptor beta chains from one sample, sequenced in a study of CD8 T cells in Susac syndrome (dated by TCRdb to the late 2010s). Library generation was performed with the immunoSEQ multiplex PCR assay. RNA was extracted with the RNeasy kit and roughly 0.45 to 1 ug was reverse transcribed using random hexamers. Through fastp at Q25 and MiXCR, TCRdb rebuilt clones from the public reads, retaining in-frame beta chains. For every CDR3 protein sequence, its rows merge into one entry that carries the most common genes and DNA. The sample includes about 170,000 distinct CDR3 sequences, with roughly 92% observed a single time. Approximately 0.094% of the sample rests with the top ten. Material for sequencing was CD4+ T cells from PBMCs. These receptors were taken from a human donor with multiple sclerosis.

The rearrangement links TRBV15 to TRBJ2-7; 9 bases are a match to TRBD2. The V gene end was trimmed by 0 bases and the J gene end by 4 bases; junction bases not matched to a gene: 7. This CDR3 region has 16 residues. CDR1 is LNHNV, CDR2 YYDKDF, per germline (reference sequence). CDR3 sequence reads: CATSRDVSLAGYEQYF. The CDR3 nucleotides are TGTGCCACCAGCAGAGATGTTAGCCTAGCGGGGTACGAGCAGTACTTC.

The V gene is TRBV6-1, the J gene TRBJ1-1; a possible D gene is TRBD1 (5 bases). Trimming removed 2 bases from V and 3 bases from J, with 10 bases in between. CDR3 length equals 14 residues. Germline V gene sequence: CDR1 MNHNS, CDR2 SASEGT. This CDR3 reads CASSEKGPYTEAFF. The CDR3 coding sequence is TGTGCCAGCAGTGAAAAGGGACCTTACACTGAAGCTTTCTTT.

The CDR3 spells CASSFGGGYEQYF. The CDR3 DNA reads TGTGCCAGCAGTTTTGGGGGCGGCTACGAGCAGTACTTC. The chain has TRBV28 and TRBJ2-7; TRBD1 is a possible D gene (6 bases). The CDR3 has 13 residues. The germline CDR1 and CDR2 sequences are MDHEN and SYDVKM. V was shortened by 3 bases and J by 3 bases, with 9 bases between the two germline ends.

CDR3 DNA sequence: TGTGCCAGCAGTCCCCGGACAGGGCCTGGAGTCCCCCAGCATTTT. This encodes CASSPRTGPGVPQHF. The chain employs TRBV2 and TRBJ1-5; TRBD1 matches 8 bases. The CDR3 is 15 residues long. J was trimmed by 10 bases and V by 5 bases; bases with no gene match: 13. Germline CDR1 and CDR2: SNHLY and FYNNEI. The complete variable domain, with remaining parts taken from reference TRBV2 and TRBJ1-5, reads EPEVTQTPSHQVTQMGQEVILRCVPISNHLYFYWYRQILGQKVEFLVSFYNNEISEKSEIFDDQFSVERPDGSNFTLKIRSTKLEDSAMYFCASSPRTGPGVPQHFGDGTRLSIL.

The V call is TRBV23-1, the J call TRBJ2-2; D is uncertain. TRBV23-1 is designated an ORF whose function remains uncertain. V was cut by 8 bases and J by 6 bases, with 10 bases left in between. This CDR3 spans 12 amino acids. DNA for the CDR3: TGCGCCAGCGTCCGGTCGGCCGGGGAGCTGTTTTTT. This gives the protein CASVRSAGELFF.

The chain uses TRBV3-1 and TRBJ2-5; D is unresolved. The CDR3 is 12 amino acids. V lost 0 bases to trimming and J lost 7 bases, with 6 bases between them. The V gene's germline CDR1 is LGHDT and CDR2 YNNKEL (reference sequence). Here the CDR3 reads CASSQELGTQYF. As DNA, the CDR3 is TGTGCCAGCAGCCAAGAGTTGGGGACCCAGTACTTC.

V is TRBV10-1 and J is TRBJ2-5; 7 bases map to TRBD1. CDR1 is WNHNN, CDR2 SYGVQD, per germline (reference sequence). The V gene end was trimmed by 5 bases and the J gene end by 1 base; junction bases not matched to a gene: 4. CDR3 length: 14 amino acids. CDR3 sequence: CASSSGQLQETQYF. CDR3 DNA sequence: TGCGCCAGCAGTTCGGGACAGCTCCAAGAGACCCAGTACTTC.

The genes are TRBV20-1 and TRBJ2-4; D may be TRBD2 (6 bases). The V end was cut by 5 bases, the J end by 1 base, with 15 bases between. CDR3 length: 15 residues. CDR1 DFQATT and CDR2 SNEGSKA come from the germline V gene (reference sequence). CDR3 in DNA: TGCAGTGCTGGGGCTTCCAGCGGGGCCAAAAACATTCAGTACTTC. Encoded protein: CSAGASSGAKNIQYF.

This clonotype was recorded only once. The genes are TRBV29-1 and TRBJ1-5, with 7 bases identical to TRBD1. CDR1 and CDR2 (germline): SQVTM, ANQGSEA. The CDR3 is made up of 14 amino acids. The J segment lost 2 bases and the V segment lost 4 bases, leaving 5 bases of the junction unmatched. The CDR3 is CSVASTGRNQPQHF. The CDR3 nucleotides read TGCAGCGTTGCTTCGACAGGGCGCAATCAGCCCCAGCATTTT.

The V call is TRBV27, the J call TRBJ2-1; D gene unclear. The length of the CDR3 is 12 residues. V lost 3 bases and J lost 5, with 5 bases in between. Germline values: CDR1 MNHEY, CDR2 SMNVEV (reference sequence). CDR3 bases: TGTGCCAGCAGTTTCCACCACAATGAGCAGTTCTTC. Amino acids: CASSFHHNEQFF.

This clonotype showed up just a few times. The chain uses TRBV7-3 and TRBJ2-3; D is unresolved. V was clipped by 2 bases and J by 0 bases, with 6 bases between them. Germline V gene sequence: CDR1 SGHTA, CDR2 FQGTGA. This CDR3 has 14 residues. The chain's CDR3 is CASSLGISTDTQYF. In nucleotides, the CDR3 is TGTGCCAGCAGCTTAGGGATCAGCACAGATACGCAGTATTTT.

This sequence joins TRBV24-1 and TRBJ2-3; either TRBD1 or TRBD2 may supply D (7 bases each). The V end lost 4 bases, the J end lost 11 bases, and 21 bases lay between the germline ends. Looked up from germline, CDR1 is KGHDR and CDR2 is SFDVKD. The CDR3 contains 15 residues. The CDR3 loop reads CATSESGTTQGGQYF. DNA of the CDR3: TGTGCCACCAGTGAATCCGGGACTACCCAGGGGGGGCAGTATTTT.

V gene TRBV12-3 or TRBV12-4 combines with J gene TRBJ2-1, with 7 bases that match TRBD1. Trimming removed 5 bases from V and 0 bases from J; junction bases left unmatched: 13. This CDR3 has 18 amino acids. The CDR3 DNA sequence: TGTGCCAGCAGTCCAGGACAGGAGGCGAGTGTCTCCTACAATGAGCAGTTCTTC. Its translation is CASSPGQEASVSYNEQFF.

The V gene is TRBV28, the J gene TRBJ1-2, with D hard to call. The CDR3 is made up of 12 amino acids. Trimming cost V 7 bases and J 4 bases, with 10 bases left between them. Germline V gives CDR1 MDHEN, CDR2 SYDVKM. For the CDR3, the DNA is TGTGCCAGCACCGGGGATAGCTATGGCTACACCTTC. It codes for CASTGDSYGYTF.

The rearrangement links TRBV6-1 to TRBJ1-5; maybe TRBD1 (5 bases). With 7 bases removed from V and 4 bases from J, the gap between germline ends came to 23 bases. This CDR3 is built from 17 residues. The germline V gene encodes CDR1 MNHNS and CDR2 SASEGT. DNA for the CDR3: TGTGCCAGCATTGGGGCAGGGTATAGCGGTGGTAATCAGCCCCAGCATTTT. Translating gives CASIGAGYSGGNQPQHF.

The chain couples TRBV28 to TRBJ2-1; TRBD2 agrees at 10 bases. CDR3 length: 17 amino acids. V was clipped by 4 bases and J by 7 bases; unmatched bases: 13. The germline gives CDR1 MDHEN, CDR2 SYDVKM. The CDR3: CASSSDGLAATRNEQFF. The CDR3 DNA is TGTGCCAGCAGTTCCGACGGACTAGCGGCCACGAGGAATGAGCAGTTCTTC.

This clonotype was seen more than once but under ten times. The chain employs TRBV9 and TRBJ1-2; D may be TRBD1 (5 bases). The CDR3 consists of 12 residues. CDR1 is SGDLS, CDR2 YYNGEE, per germline. V was clipped by 2 bases and J by 9 bases, with 11 bases between them. The CDR3 DNA is TGTGCCAGCAGCGTGATGGGGGTCCGCTACACCTTC. Amino acids: CASSVMGVRYTF. The full variable domain, completed using reference TRBV9 and TRBJ1-2, is DSGVTQTPKHLITATGQRVTLRCSPRSGDLSVYWYQQSLDQGLQFLIQYYNGEERAKGNILERFSAQQFPDLHSELNLSSLELGDSALYFCASSVMGVRYTFGSGTRLTVV.

J is TRBJ2-5 and V is TRBV12-3 or TRBV12-4, with a possible D match to TRBD2 (5 bases). V gave up 2 bases and J gave up 3 bases, with 13 bases separating them. The CDR3 is 15 amino acids. The CDR3 DNA follows: TGTGCCAGCAGTTTAAGTGGACTGGGAAAAGAGACCCAGTACTTC. The encoded protein is CASSLSGLGKETQYF.

This chain uses TRBV12-3 or TRBV12-4 with TRBJ2-7; D not resolved. CDR3 length: 11 residues. V was trimmed by 3 bases and J by 7 bases, leaving 7 bases between them. The CDR3 sequence is CASSLNREQYF. The CDR3 DNA sequence: TGTGCCAGCAGTTTGAATCGAGAGCAGTACTTC.

The rearrangement links TRBV28 to TRBJ1-2; D call uncertain. V was pared by 6 bases and J by 3 bases, with 11 bases between. The V gene's germline CDR1 is MDHEN and CDR2 SYDVKM. This CDR3 spans 13 amino acids. The CDR3 reads CASRPGRDYGYTF. CDR3 bases: TGTGCCAGCAGACCGGGGAGGGACTATGGCTACACCTTC.

This clonotype was detected a few times. V gene TRBV20-1 combines with J gene TRBJ2-1, with TRBD1 matching 7 bases. After removal of 7 bases from V and 4 bases from J, the junction contained 1 base not matched to a gene. This CDR3 contains 11 residues. CDR1 is DFQATT, CDR2 SNEGSKA, per germline (reference sequence). CDR3 region: CSGQGYNEQFF. The CDR3 DNA reads as TGCAGTGGACAGGGTTACAATGAGCAGTTCTTC.

In nucleotides, the CDR3 is TGCGCCAGCAGCGTGGGACAGGGGGCTAGCGAGCAGTACTTC. Translation: CASSVGQGASEQYF. The chain links TRBV5-1 to TRBJ2-7; 12 bases are shared with TRBD1. J lost 6 bases, V lost 4 bases, and 5 bases had no gene match. The CDR3 consists of 14 residues. Germline CDR1 is SGHRS and CDR2 is YFSETQ.

The chain carries TRBV5-1 and TRBJ1-5; D call uncertain. Deletions cut 5 bases from V and 7 bases from J, with 19 bases between. Looked up from germline, CDR1 is SGHRS and CDR2 is YFSETQ. CDR3 length: 15 amino acids. The CDR3 sequence is CASSPSGALGQPQHF. The DNA of the CDR3 is TGCGCCAGCAGTCCTTCAGGTGCGTTGGGACAGCCCCAGCATTTT. Full variable domain (remainder filled in from reference TRBV5-1 and TRBJ1-5): KAGVTQTPRYLIKTRGQQVTLSCSPISGHRSVSWYQQTPGQGLQFLFEYFSETQRNKGNFPGRFSGRQFSNSRSEMNVSTLELGDSALYLCASSPSGALGQPQHFGDGTRLSIL.

This clonotype was found once. The chain has TRBV7-2 and TRBJ2-5, with D hard to call. Germline CDR1 is SGHTA and CDR2 is FQGNSA. Trimming shortened V by 5 bases and J by 3 bases, and 10 bases separated the two germline ends. The CDR3 is 13 residues long. This CDR3 is CASSPGAEETQYF. DNA for the CDR3: TGTGCCAGCAGCCCGGGTGCAGAAGAGACCCAGTACTTC.

This chain links TRBV5-1 with TRBJ2-5; D gene uncertain. Trimming stripped 1 base from V and 3 bases from J, with 10 bases between. This CDR3 has 14 amino acids. Germline V gives CDR1 SGHRS, CDR2 YFSETQ. For the CDR3, the DNA is TGCGCCAGCAGCTTGTTGGCAGGCAAAGAGACCCAGTACTTC. It is translated as CASSLLAGKETQYF.

V and J are TRBV10-2 and TRBJ2-1; D is perhaps TRBD1 (6 bases). Germline V gives CDR1 WSHSY, CDR2 SAAADI. V was pared by 7 bases and J by 5 bases, with 9 bases between. The CDR3 has 12 amino acids. Written as DNA, the CDR3 is TGCGCCAGCAACAGGGACCACAATGAGCAGTTCTTC. Translating gives CASNRDHNEQFF.